The 10 T cell receptor beta chains given below trace back to one sample, sequenced in a study of cytomegalovirus exposure and HLA in healthy donors (TCRdb year 2017). Receptor amplification or capture employed the immunoSEQ multiplex PCR assay. For the multiplex PCR, a mixture combining 60 forward primers for TCR Vbeta segments and 13 reverse primers for TCR Jbeta segments was used. The clones in this table, taken by TCRdb from immuneACCESS, are in-frame only. Not every clone is retained; where verified, under half of the shortfall comes from an unresolved V gene, and the cause of the rest is unknown. The sample table lists 60,000 to 70,000 clones, roughly 71% of them with a count of one. The top ten clones comprise approximately 23% of the sample. Material for sequencing was PBMCs. The origin of the receptors is a man between 45 and 60 years old in good health and CMV-seropositive.

The sample holds a few counts of this clone. CDR3 sequence (DNA): TGTGCCAGCAGCCCCCCAGTGAAGACAGGGAAAAGTTCACCCCTCCACTTT. This sequence encodes CASSPPVKTGKSSPLHF. The genes are TRBV5-4 and TRBJ1-6; 7 bases align to TRBD1. The V segment lost 4 bases and the J segment 9 bases; nucleotides outside the gene matches: 16. Germline CDR1 is SGHNT and CDR2 is YYREEE (reference sequence). The CDR3 is made up of 17 amino acids.

CDR3 sequence reads: CASSPTYRQGAEQYF. The CDR3 bases are TGTGCCAGCAGCCCGACATATCGTCAGGGGGCCGAGCAGTACTTC. The chain uses TRBV7-2 and TRBJ2-7, with 8 bases that match TRBD1. V was pared by 5 bases and J by 6 bases, with 12 bases of the junction left unmatched. This CDR3 is built from 15 residues. CDR1 and CDR2 (germline): SGHTA, FQGNSA. The variable domain in full, with the rest retrieved from reference TRBV7-2 and TRBJ2-7, is GAGVSQSPSNKVTEKGKDVELRCDPISGHTALYWYRQSLGQGLEFLIYFQGNSAPDKSGLPSDRFSAERTGGSVSTLTIQRTQQEDSAVYLCASSPTYRQGAEQYFGPGTRLTVT.

This chain joins TRBV11-2 and TRBJ2-5; the D gene is possibly TRBD2 (6 bases). CDR1 and CDR2 (germline): SGHAT, FQNNGV. Trimming stripped 5 bases from V and 2 bases from J, with 6 bases between. The CDR3 consists of 12 residues. The CDR3 coding sequence is TGTGCCAGCAGCGCGGGGCAAGAGACCCAGTACTTC. Protein sequence: CASSAGQETQYF.

The rearrangement links TRBV5-4 to TRBJ1-1; unclear D gene. The CDR3 spans 13 residues. Per germline, CDR1 SGHNT and CDR2 YYREEE (reference sequence). Trimming pared 4 bases from V and 1 base from J, leaving 8 bases between. The CDR3 is CASSRIRNTEAFF. The CDR3 nucleotides are TGTGCCAGCAGCCGAATTAGGAACACTGAAGCTTTCTTT.

The chain couples TRBV5-4 to TRBJ2-7, with a possible D match to TRBD1 (5 bases). The V end was cut by 0 bases, the J end by 3 bases, with 7 bases between. The CDR3 sequence is 13 residues long. The germline gives CDR1 SGHNT, CDR2 YYREEE (reference sequence). CDR3 loop: CASSLGQNYEQYF. CDR3 sequence (DNA): TGTGCCAGCAGCTTGGGACAGAACTACGAGCAGTACTTC.

This clone has just one count. V is TRBV5-1 and J is TRBJ2-5, with TRBD1 matching over 7 bases. In germline, CDR1 is SGHRS, CDR2 YFSETQ. The trim removed 3 bases at V and 2 bases at J, leaving 7 bases unmatched. The CDR3 extends over 15 amino acids. The DNA for the CDR3 is TGCGCCAGCAGCTCCTTTTCAGGGGGACAAGAGACCCAGTACTTC. Translation: CASSSFSGGQETQYF.

The rearrangement links TRBV11-3 to TRBJ2-3; possible D gene TRBD2, 5 bases. V lost 5 bases and J lost 1, with 10 bases in between. CDR1 is SGHNT, CDR2 YENEEA, per germline. The CDR3 length is 14 residues. The CDR3, as DNA: TGTGCCAGCAGCCCCGGACTTCGCACAGATACGCAGTATTTT. This gives the protein CASSPGLRTDTQYF.

The chain recombines TRBV18 with TRBJ2-7; perhaps TRBD2 as D (6 bases). The CDR3 runs to 15 residues. V gave up 3 bases and J gave up 5 bases, with 17 bases separating them. CDR1 KGHSH and CDR2 LQKENI come from the germline V gene. CDR3 loop: CASSPWGTGRNEQYF. For the CDR3, the DNA is TGTGCCAGCTCACCTTGGGGTACGGGGAGGAACGAGCAGTACTTC.

For this clone: Given the absence of the conserved phenylalanine or tryptophan at the CDR3 end, a read error is likely. The V call is TRBV25-1, the J call TRBJ1-1, with D maybe TRBD1 (5 bases). Germline values: CDR1 MGHDK, CDR2 SYGVNS. The CDR3 contains 12 residues. V shed 6 bases and J shed 8 bases, with 13 bases lying between them. The CDR3: CASSKQEPEAFV. In DNA, the CDR3 is TGTGCCAGCAGCAAACAGGAACCAGAAGCTTTCGTT.

Remarks on this clone: An end of the junction does not agree with germline; a read error may underlie this. This chain joins TRBV5-1 and TRBJ2-1; TRBD2 matches at 16 bases. The CDR3 is made up of 15 amino acids. Germline CDR1 is SGHRS and CDR2 is YFSETQ. Here the CDR3 reads CASRLDGTSGRAWFF. As DNA, the CDR3 is TGCGCCAGCAGGTTGGACGGGACTAGCGGGAGGGCCTGGTTCTTC. The complete variable domain, with remaining parts taken from reference TRBV5-1 and TRBJ2-1, reads KAGVTQTPRYLIKTRGQQVTLSCSPISGHRSVSWYQQTPGQGLQFLFEYFSETQRNKGNFPGRFSGRQFSNSRSEMNVSTLELGDSALYLCASRLDGTSGRAWFFGPGTRLTVL.